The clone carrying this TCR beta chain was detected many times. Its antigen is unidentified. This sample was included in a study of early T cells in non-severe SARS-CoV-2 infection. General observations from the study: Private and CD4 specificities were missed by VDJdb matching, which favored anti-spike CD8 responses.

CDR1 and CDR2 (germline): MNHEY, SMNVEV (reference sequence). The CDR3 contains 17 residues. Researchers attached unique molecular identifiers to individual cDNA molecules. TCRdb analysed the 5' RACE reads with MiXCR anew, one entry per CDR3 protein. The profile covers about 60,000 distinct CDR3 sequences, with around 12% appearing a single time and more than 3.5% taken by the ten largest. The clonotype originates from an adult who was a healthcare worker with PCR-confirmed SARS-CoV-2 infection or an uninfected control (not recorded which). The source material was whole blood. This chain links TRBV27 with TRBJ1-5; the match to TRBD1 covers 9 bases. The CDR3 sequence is CASIWDRAKDSNQPQHF. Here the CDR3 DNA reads TGTGCGTCGATTTGGGACAGGGCGAAGGATAGCAATCAGCCCCAGCATTTT.